This TCR beta chain was documented in a study of T cell changes during pregnancy in multiple sclerosis. Data came from immunoSEQ multiplex PCR; TCRdb stores just in-frame clones and leaves some out. This sample has 45,000 to 50,000 clones, with 85% to 95% found just once. The CDR3 is made up of 16 amino acids. Germline CDR1 reads MNHEY; CDR2 reads SVGAGI. V was clipped by 0 bases and J by 4 bases, with 10 bases between them. The receptor was derived from a female donor with multiple sclerosis, enrolled in a pregnancy study. The chain is built from TRBV6-5 and TRBJ2-6; a possible D gene is TRBD2 (6 bases). Here the sequenced sample was peripheral blood, taken in the third trimester of pregnancy. The CDR3 reads CASSYSTSPGANVLTF. In DNA, the CDR3 is TGTGCCAGCAGTTACTCGACTAGTCCCGGGGCCAACGTCCTGACTTTC.